A single TCR beta chain is shown here with its context. Its antigen is undetermined. The CDR3 has 14 amino acids. With 1 base removed from V and 2 bases from J, the gap between germline ends came to 8 bases. Germline V lookup: CDR1 SGHNT, CDR2 YENEEA. These data belong to a study of vaccination effects on CD4 cells after COVID-19. Assay used: immunoSEQ multiplex PCR; TCRdb lists only in-frame clones, some missing. The sample lists 75,000 to 100,000 clones, under 85% occurring once. Before any sequencing was done, the ViraFEST assay used viral peptide pools to expand antigen-specific CD4+ T cells. CD4+ T cell isolation took place after more than eight days of culture. Either the BNT162b2 or mRNA-1273 vaccine was given to participants in two doses. Recipients of the vaccine had no prior SARS-CoV-2 infection and negative nucleocapsid antibodies. IL-2 medium was substituted for half the medium on days 3 and 7.

The receptor was isolated from a human donor who received a COVID-19 vaccine. Sequenced here: CD4+ T cells from PBMCs cultured with HCoV-OC43 spike peptides, sampled after COVID-19 vaccination. The subset here: HCoV-OC43 spike overlapping peptide pool stimulation. The genes are TRBV11-3 and TRBJ2-5; no clear D gene. Here the CDR3 DNA reads TGTGCCAGCAGCTTAGCGCCATTACAAGAGACCCAGTACTTC. Protein sequence: CASSLAPLQETQYF. The full variable domain, with the rest looked up from reference TRBV11-3 and TRBJ2-5, is EAGVVQSPRYKIIEKKQPVAFWCNPISGHNTLYWYLQNLGQGPELLIRYENEEAVDDSQLPKDRFSAERLKGVDSTLKIQPAELGDSAVYLCASSLAPLQETQYFGPGTRLLVL.